The 13 T cell receptor beta chains in this list originate from one sample, sequenced in a study of blood T cell repertoires in COVID-19. Repertoires were generated with immunoSEQ multiplex PCR, while TCRdb's copy carries only in-frame clones and drops some. The sample carries some 160,000 clones, just under 80% recorded once. Sequenced sample: peripheral blood. The receptor set was obtained from an elderly woman with acute or convalescent COVID-19.

This sequence joins TRBV7-3 and TRBJ1-2, with a possible D match to TRBD1 (5 bases). Germline assignment: CDR1 SGHTA and CDR2 FQGTGA. V dropped 2 bases and J dropped 6 bases, with 13 bases sitting between them. CDR3 length equals 14 residues. In DNA, the CDR3 is TGTGCCAGCAGCTTATCCCCAGGGTCTAATGGCTACACCTTC. Encoded protein: CASSLSPGSNGYTF.

This clone appeared a few times. The V and J genes are TRBV6-1 and TRBJ1-1; D perhaps matches TRBD1 (6 bases). Looked up from germline, CDR1 is MNHNS and CDR2 is SASEGT. This CDR3 has 15 amino acids. V lost 3 bases, J lost 3 bases, and 14 bases lay in between. The CDR3 DNA sequence: TGTGCCAGCAGTGAGGTCCAGGGGAGACACACTGAAGCTTTCTTT. It specifies CASSEVQGRHTEAFF.

This rearrangement joins TRBV5-6 to TRBJ1-2; a possible D gene is TRBD1 (6 bases). The CDR3 is made up of 17 amino acids. Per the germline V gene, CDR1 is SGHDT and CDR2 is YYEEEE. V gave up 2 bases and J gave up 0 bases, with 17 bases separating them. The CDR3 here is CASSFPGQGRSNYGYTF. CDR3 DNA: TGTGCCAGCAGCTTCCCCGGGCAGGGGCGATCTAACTATGGCTACACCTTC.

The rearrangement links TRBV7-9 to TRBJ2-5; D is perhaps TRBD2 (5 bases). Deletions cut 2 bases from V and 4 bases from J, with 11 bases between. The germline CDR1 and CDR2 sequences are SEHNR and FQNEAQ (reference sequence). The CDR3 spans 14 residues. CDR3 sequence: CASSLSAAAETQYF. The CDR3 coding sequence is TGTGCCAGCAGCTTATCCGCAGCGGCAGAGACCCAGTACTTC.

This rearrangement joins TRBV7-9 to TRBJ1-3; D may be TRBD1 (5 bases). Germline CDR1 reads SEHNR; CDR2 reads FQNEAQ (reference sequence). The V end lost 5 bases, the J end lost 4 bases, and 15 bases lay between the germline ends. There are 15 residues in the CDR3. The CDR3 DNA follows: TGTGCCAGCAGCCTCGTTCGGGGGGTCGGAAACACCATATATTTT. This encodes CASSLVRGVGNTIYF.

J is TRBJ1-1 and V is TRBV4-1; D remains ambiguous. Germline V gene sequence: CDR1 MGHRA, CDR2 YSYEKL. V was shortened by 1 base and J by 2 bases, with 17 bases between the two germline ends. This CDR3 spans 17 amino acids. The CDR3 spells CASSQGRISFTNTEAFF. CDR3 nucleotide sequence: TGCGCCAGCAGCCAAGGTCGTATATCGTTCACAAACACTGAAGCTTTCTTT.

This clone was observed a handful of times. V and J are TRBV6-5 and TRBJ2-7, with D maybe TRBD2 (6 bases). The V gene's germline CDR1 is MNHEY and CDR2 SVGAGI. V lost 2 bases to trimming and J lost 2 bases, with 13 bases between them. The CDR3 runs 15 residues. CDR3 in DNA: TGTGCCAGCAGTTACAGGCGGGGTGGAGCCTACGAGCAGTACTTC. This translates into CASSYRRGGAYEQYF.

The chain has TRBV5-1 and TRBJ2-3; tentatively, D is TRBD1 (5 bases). The germline gives CDR1 SGHRS, CDR2 YFSETQ. The V end was cut by 2 bases, the J end by 2 bases, with 12 bases between. The CDR3 sequence is 15 residues long. The CDR3 sequence: CASSFADSHTDTQYF. Here the CDR3 DNA reads TGCGCCAGCAGCTTCGCCGACAGCCACACAGATACGCAGTATTTT.

This chain uses TRBV5-1 with TRBJ2-7; D might be TRBD2 (6 bases). Germline CDR1 reads SGHRS; CDR2 reads YFSETQ. The CDR3 runs to 14 residues. V was shortened by 4 bases and J by 2 bases, with 13 bases between the two germline ends. In nucleotides, the CDR3 is TGCGCCAGCAGCCCCGGCGGAGGGACCTACGAGCAGTACTTC. This gives the protein CASSPGGGTYEQYF.

V usage is TRBV10-3 and J usage is TRBJ1-4; 8 bases agree with TRBD1. In germline, CDR1 is ENHRY, CDR2 SYGVKD. Unmatched junction bases numbered 3, after V lost 2 bases and J lost 4 bases. The CDR3 covers 15 residues. The CDR3, as DNA: TGTGCCATCAGTGAGATGGACAGGGTTAATGAAAAACTGTTTTTT. Its translation is CAISEMDRVNEKLFF.

This chain uses TRBV7-2 with TRBJ1-4, with 10 positions matching TRBD1. The trim removed 4 bases at V and 0 bases at J, leaving 2 bases unmatched. Per the germline V gene, CDR1 is SGHTA and CDR2 is FQGNSA. This CDR3 comprises 16 residues. In DNA, the CDR3 is TGTGCCAGCAGCTCTGGACAGGGGGCAACTAATGAAAAACTGTTTTTT. This translates into CASSSGQGATNEKLFF.

The rearrangement links TRBV12-3 or TRBV12-4 to TRBJ2-7; D uncertain. The CDR3 totals 11 residues. V lost 9 bases to trimming and J lost 5 bases, with 11 bases between them. Here the CDR3 DNA reads TGTGCCAGTGCCAACCGGGACGAGCAGTACTTC. Its protein is CASANRDEQYF.

This chain links TRBV3-1 (or the pseudogene TRBV3-2) with TRBJ1-3; TRBD1 aligns across 9 bases. Germline trimming cut 5 bases from V and 2 bases from J; bases unmatched to any gene: 1. Germline V gives CDR1 LGHDT, CDR2 YNNKEL (reference sequence). This CDR3 has 14 amino acids. CDR3 DNA: TGTGCCAGCAGCAACAGGGGGCCTGGAAACACCATATATTTT. Translating gives CASSNRGPGNTIYF.